These 31 T cell receptor beta chains share one sample of origin, sequenced in a study of identical twins. TCRdb re-derived calls from the 5' RACE reads in MiXCR, one entry per CDR3 protein. The sample yields about 1.7 million distinct CDR3 sequences, around 29% seen once. The sequenced sample was cord blood. These receptor sequences come from a newborn girl in good health.

A few counts support this clonotype. This sequence joins TRBV5-1 and TRBJ2-7; 7 nucleotides match TRBD1. The trim removed 1 base at V and 5 bases at J, leaving 6 bases unmatched. The CDR3 runs 14 residues. CDR1 is SGHRS, CDR2 YFSETQ, per germline. Here the CDR3 reads CASSLYSGGDEQYF. Written as DNA, the CDR3 is TGCGCCAGCAGCTTGTATTCAGGGGGTGACGAGCAGTACTTC.

The chain is built from TRBV7-2 and TRBJ2-3, with D uncertain. V was cut by 1 base and J by 4 bases, with 15 bases left in between. CDR3 length: 16 residues. Germline V gives CDR1 SGHTA, CDR2 FQGNSA. CDR3 region: CASSLGSFRWADTQYF. CDR3 bases: TGTGCCAGCAGCTTAGGGTCCTTTCGATGGGCAGATACGCAGTATTTT. Together with reference TRBV7-2 and TRBJ2-3, the CDR3 gives the full variable domain: GAGVSQSPSNKVTEKGKDVELRCDPISGHTALYWYRQSLGQGLEFLIYFQGNSAPDKSGLPSDRFSAERTGGSVSTLTIQRTQQEDSAVYLCASSLGSFRWADTQYFGPGTRLTVL.

A few counts support this clonotype. The chain carries TRBV28 and TRBJ2-4, with TRBD2 identical over 10 bases. The J call may be wrong; the DNA end is better matched by TRBJ2-7. Germline CDR1 is MDHEN and CDR2 is SYDVKM. This CDR3 is 16 amino acids long. The CDR3 loop reads CASSSPASGRVNEQYF. The CDR3 bases are TGTGCCAGCAGTTCTCCGGCCAGCGGGAGGGTCAACGAGCAGTACTTC.

This clonotype appeared a single time. This rearrangement joins TRBV7-9 to TRBJ2-5; D call uncertain. The CDR3 has 15 amino acids. Trimming shortened V by 5 bases and J by 11 bases, and 24 bases separated the two germline ends. The germline CDR1 and CDR2 sequences are SEHNR and FQNEAQ (reference sequence). The CDR3 spells CASSQIGLVINEQYF. The DNA for the CDR3 is TGTGCCAGCAGCCAAATAGGGCTAGTTATAAATGAGCAGTACTTC.

The chain recombines TRBV2 with TRBJ2-7; a possible D gene is TRBD1 (7 bases). The CDR3 loop spans 13 amino acids. The V gene's germline CDR1 is SNHLY and CDR2 FYNNEI. V lost 4 bases to trimming and J lost 3 bases, with 10 bases between them. The CDR3 DNA is TGTGCCAGCAGTGTTCAGGGGGGCTACGAGCAGTACTTC. Its protein is CASSVQGGYEQYF.

Concerning this clonotype itself: The junction differs from germline at one of its ends, possibly a read error. V gene TRBV20-1 combines with J gene TRBJ2-1; TRBD2 matches 14 bases. CDR3 length: 15 residues. Germline values: CDR1 DFQATT, CDR2 SNEGSKA (reference sequence). CDR3 DNA sequence: TGCAGTGCCAGAGGACTAGCGGGGGGCCATAGGGAGCAGTTCTTC. Protein sequence: CSARGLAGGHREQFF.

This clonotype was found a few times. The chain is built from TRBV20-1 and TRBJ2-7; 8 positions match TRBD2. The V gene's germline CDR1 is DFQATT and CDR2 SNEGSKA (reference sequence). The V and J ends lost 0 bases and 6 bases, in that order; junction bases with no gene match: 7. CDR3 length: 14 amino acids. CDR3 residues: CSARDMRLAPEQYF. The DNA of the CDR3 is TGCAGTGCTAGAGACATGAGACTAGCGCCCGAGCAGTACTTC.

This sequence joins TRBV29-1 and TRBJ2-1, with 9 bases identical to TRBD1. The germline gives CDR1 SQVTM, CDR2 ANQGSEA. V gave up 7 bases and J gave up 3 bases; unmatched junction bases: 4. CDR3 length: 13 amino acids. The CDR3 here is CSGGQGGYNEQFF. CDR3 coding DNA: TGCAGCGGGGGACAGGGTGGCTACAATGAGCAGTTCTTC.

This chain uses TRBV20-1 with TRBJ1-1; no clear D gene. The germline V gene encodes CDR1 DFQATT and CDR2 SNEGSKA (reference sequence). The CDR3 consists of 15 residues. Trimming removed 3 bases at V and 0 bases at J, with 14 bases between. CDR3 in amino acids: CSASNVGNMNTEAFF. Written as DNA, the CDR3 is TGCAGTGCTAGTAATGTGGGGAACATGAACACTGAAGCTTTCTTT.

As regards this clonotype: A junction boundary mismatches the germline segment, possibly from a read error. The chain is built from TRBV20-1 and TRBJ1-2; D ambiguous. This CDR3 contains 16 residues. CDR1 is DFQATT and CDR2 is SNEGSKA in the germline V gene (reference sequence). This CDR3 is CSARDSLTPGWYGYTF. CDR3 sequence (DNA): TGCAGTGCTAGAGATTCTCTAACACCGGGGTGGTATGGCTACACTTTC.

This clonotype has only a few counts. The V and J genes are TRBV18 and TRBJ2-1; 11 bases are shared with TRBD2. The germline gives CDR1 KGHSH, CDR2 LQKENI. The CDR3 runs to 16 residues. V trimming: 5 bases; J trimming: 7 bases; junction bases outside the gene matches: 10. CDR3 bases: TGTGCCAGCTCAACCTTGGGGACTAGCGGCGATAATGAGCAGTTCTTC. Protein: CASSTLGTSGDNEQFF.

CDR3 nucleotides: TGCAGTGCTAGAGTAAACAGGGGTAATGAGCAGTTCTTC. Residues: CSARVNRGNEQFF. This chain connects TRBV20-1 to TRBJ2-1; 7 bases map to TRBD1. The V segment lost 1 base and the J segment 7 bases; nucleotides outside the gene matches: 4. The CDR3 has 13 residues. The germline V gene has CDR1 DFQATT and CDR2 SNEGSKA (reference sequence).

The chain employs TRBV9 and TRBJ1-1, with D unclear. V was pared by 0 bases and J by 1 base, with 7 bases between. The CDR3 extends over 14 amino acids. CDR1 and CDR2 (germline): SGDLS, YYNGEE. The CDR3 is CASSVEAGNTEAFF. CDR3 DNA sequence: TGTGCCAGCAGCGTAGAGGCAGGGAACACTGAAGCTTTCTTT.

This clonotype was counted between two and nine times. The rearrangement links TRBV4-2 to TRBJ2-5; no firm D call. CDR3 length: 15 residues. Between the trimmed V and J ends, which lost 1 base and 2 bases, there was a span of 11 bases. Germline V CDR1 and CDR2: LGHNA, YNFKEQ. The CDR3 reads CASSQGGAEQETQYF. The CDR3 DNA is TGTGCCAGCAGCCAAGGGGGTGCCGAACAAGAGACCCAGTACTTC.

This clonotype has a handful of counts. This CDR3 reads CASQRTSGTFSSNNTQYF. The CDR3 DNA is TGCGCCAGTCAGCGGACTAGCGGGACCTTTTCGTCAAACAATACGCAGTATTTT. The chain combines TRBV5-1 with TRBJ2-3; 12 nucleotides align to TRBD2. V gave up 8 bases and J gave up 7 bases; unmatched junction bases: 20. The CDR3 contains 18 residues. Germline V lookup: CDR1 SGHRS, CDR2 YFSETQ.

This clonotype was counted at least ten times. The chain couples TRBV7-9 to TRBJ1-2; D is perhaps TRBD1 (5 bases). V was pared by 1 base and J by 2 bases, with 5 bases between. Germline CDR1 is SEHNR and CDR2 is FQNEAQ (reference sequence). This CDR3 is built from 13 residues. CDR3 in amino acids: CASSLGDNYGYTF. DNA of the CDR3: TGTGCCAGCAGCTTAGGGGACAACTATGGCTACACCTTC.

The chain carries TRBV7-9 and TRBJ2-3, with TRBD2 identical over 9 bases. Germline trimming cut 1 base from V and 6 bases from J; bases unmatched to any gene: 5. Germline CDR1 and CDR2: SEHNR and FQNEAQ (reference sequence). The CDR3 consists of 15 residues. The CDR3 loop reads CASSLGLAGMDTQYF. CDR3 DNA: TGTGCCAGCAGCTTAGGGCTAGCGGGGATGGATACGCAGTATTTT.

The rearrangement links TRBV20-1 to TRBJ2-2, with D perhaps matching TRBD1 (6 bases). The CDR3 consists of 14 residues. The ends were cut back, 3 bases at V and 5 bases at J, with 13 bases in the middle. Germline CDR1 and CDR2: DFQATT and SNEGSKA (reference sequence). In DNA, the CDR3 is TGCAGTGCTAGTAGGGGGAGTGTTACCGGGGAGCTGTTTTTT. Protein product: CSASRGSVTGELFF.

V is TRBV12-3 or TRBV12-4 and J is TRBJ1-2; possibly TRBD1 for D (5 bases). Between the trimmed V and J ends, which lost 9 bases and 7 bases, there was a span of 9 bases. The CDR3 spans 10 residues. The CDR3 DNA follows: TGTGCCAGTAAAAGGGGTGGCTACACCTTC. Residues: CASKRGGYTF.

The chain links TRBV10-2 to TRBJ2-1, with D possibly being TRBD1 (6 bases). Trimming left V 6 bases short and J 4 bases short, with 10 bases between. The germline V gene has CDR1 WSHSY and CDR2 SAAADI. CDR3 length: 13 amino acids. The CDR3 DNA sequence: TGCGCCAGCAGGGGGGCTCTATACAATGAGCAGTTCTTC. This sequence encodes CASRGALYNEQFF.

This chain's CDR3 is CASSQGPSGTTGELFF. Written as DNA, the CDR3 is TGTGCCAGCAGCCAAGGCCCCAGCGGAACAACCGGGGAGCTGTTTTTT. The gene calls are TRBV3-1 and TRBJ2-2; possibly TRBD2 for D (5 bases). With 1 base removed from V and 5 bases from J, the gap between germline ends came to 14 bases. The CDR3 runs 16 residues. CDR1 LGHDT and CDR2 YNNKEL come from the germline V gene (reference sequence).

This clonotype has a handful of counts. V and J are TRBV5-1 and TRBJ2-7; 8 bases align to TRBD1. The germline V gene has CDR1 SGHRS and CDR2 YFSETQ. CDR3 length: 14 residues. The V gene end was trimmed by 6 bases and the J gene end by 1 base; junction bases not matched to a gene: 6. CDR3 loop: CASNDGTGSYEQYF. The DNA of the CDR3 is TGCGCCAGCAACGACGGGACAGGATCCTACGAGCAGTACTTC.

The chain recombines TRBV20-1 with TRBJ1-2, with a weak D call TRBD1 (6 bases). CDR1 is DFQATT and CDR2 is SNEGSKA in the germline V gene (reference sequence). V was pared by 5 bases and J by 2 bases, with 18 bases between. This CDR3 has 15 residues. CDR3 loop: CSAGSNWDTNYGYTF. The CDR3 region has the DNA TGCAGTGCTGGGTCTAACTGGGACACCAACTATGGCTACACCTTC.

This rearrangement joins TRBV20-1 to TRBJ1-2; 9 bases match TRBD1. CDR1 is DFQATT and CDR2 is SNEGSKA in the germline V gene (reference sequence). CDR3 size: 12 residues. J was trimmed by 8 bases and V by 6 bases; bases with no gene match: 7. DNA of the CDR3: TGCAGTGCCGCTGGACAGGGGTCAGGCTACACCTTC. Its translation is CSAAGQGSGYTF.

V and J are TRBV5-1 and TRBJ1-4; D is unresolved. V dropped 0 bases and J dropped 8 bases, with 17 bases sitting between them. The germline CDR1 and CDR2 sequences are SGHRS and YFSETQ. CDR3 length equals 16 residues. The CDR3 DNA reads as TGCGCCAGCAGCTTGGCGGACGGCAGAGGGTGGGAAAAACTGTTTTTT. Its protein product is CASSLADGRGWEKLFF.

As concerns this clonotype: The DNA is omitted, as the CDR3 cannot be located on it reliably, and the CDR3 follows TCRdb's listing. This chain links TRBV29-1 with TRBJ1-2; the table's D call, TRBD1, has no DNA check behind it. Germline V gives CDR1 SQVTM, CDR2 ANQGSEA. The CDR3 has 18 amino acids, counting both end residues. The CDR3 region is CSAGGGNQPQHFGDGYTF.

This clonotype was counted many times. The chain carries TRBV27 and TRBJ2-2, with TRBD2 as a possible D gene (5 bases). Germline CDR1 MNHEY, CDR2 SMNVEV (reference sequence). Trimming left V 2 bases short and J 4 bases short, with 5 bases between. This CDR3 spans 13 amino acids. CDR3 DNA sequence: TGTGCCAGCAGTTTACGGGGCACCGGGGAGCTGTTTTTT. Its protein product is CASSLRGTGELFF.

This clonotype was seen a handful of times. The chain recombines TRBV29-1 with TRBJ1-4; tentative D call: TRBD1 (5 bases). CDR3 length equals 12 residues. Germline lookup yields CDR1 SQVTM and CDR2 ANQGSEA. The CDR3 DNA reads TGCAGTGCGGGGCTCCCTAATGAAAAACTGTTTTTT. Residues: CSAGLPNEKLFF.

This clonotype appeared a few times. CDR3 DNA sequence: TGTGCCAGCAGTCTCCGGGACAGGGGAACCAAAGAGACCCAGTACTTC. Translation gives CASSLRDRGTKETQYF. The genes are TRBV28 and TRBJ2-5; TRBD1 aligns across 10 bases. V dropped 5 bases and J dropped 3; count of bases not matched to a gene: 9. The germline V gene encodes CDR1 MDHEN and CDR2 SYDVKM. The CDR3 sequence is 16 residues long.

The chain joins TRBV28 to TRBJ2-7; D is undetermined. CDR3 length: 15 residues. In germline, CDR1 is MDHEN, CDR2 SYDVKM. V lost 4 bases and J lost 0, with 13 bases in between. CDR3: CASSSGTAYSYEQYF. The CDR3 DNA sequence: TGTGCCAGCAGTTCAGGCACAGCTTACTCCTACGAGCAGTACTTC.

The rearrangement links TRBV25-1 to TRBJ1-2, with TRBD1 matching over 10 bases. With 4 bases clipped from V and 7 bases from J, the junction kept 3 bases outside the gene matches. Germline assignment: CDR1 MGHDK and CDR2 SYGVNS. The CDR3 runs 13 residues. The CDR3 loop is CASSATGGGGYTF. The CDR3 DNA reads TGTGCCAGCAGTGCGACAGGGGGCGGTGGCTACACCTTC.